The 19 T cell receptor beta chains reported below all come from one sample, sequenced in a study of blood T cell repertoires in COVID-19. Generated by immunoSEQ multiplex PCR, the TCRdb table keeps only in-frame clones and is missing some. Among under 300,000 clones listed, about four fifths were seen once. Sequenced input: peripheral blood. These receptors originate from a man aged 45-60 years with acute or convalescent COVID-19.

The chain employs TRBV6-6 and TRBJ2-1; 7 bases are a match to TRBD2. The CDR3 loop spans 13 amino acids. Germline CDR1 MNHNY, CDR2 SVGAGI (reference sequence). V lost 5 bases, J lost 5 bases, and 3 bases stayed unmatched. The CDR3 sequence is CASSREAHNEQFF. For the CDR3, the DNA is TGTGCCAGCAGTCGGGAGGCCCACAATGAGCAGTTCTTC.

This chain links TRBV11-3 with TRBJ2-7, with TRBD2 matching 14 bases. The V gene end was trimmed by 4 bases and the J gene end by 4 bases; junction bases not matched to a gene: 6. This CDR3 is 16 amino acids long. The germline CDR1 and CDR2 sequences are SGHNT and YENEEA. CDR3 residues: CASSSGTSGSWYEQYF. The CDR3, as DNA: TGTGCCAGCAGCTCGGGGACTAGCGGGAGTTGGTACGAGCAGTACTTC.

The CDR3 DNA follows: TGTGCCAGCAGCTTATATCTGGGACTGGGGGATTCACCCCTCCACTTT. Amino acids: CASSLYLGLGDSPLHF. The chain is built from TRBV7-2 and TRBJ1-6, with D tentatively TRBD1 (5 bases). Per the germline V gene, CDR1 is SGHTA and CDR2 is FQGNSA. The CDR3 spans 16 residues. V lost 2 bases and J 8 bases, leaving 16 bases between the germline ends.

The chain carries TRBV6-5 and TRBJ2-7, with 12 bases matching TRBD1. The CDR3 contains 16 residues. Germline trimming cut 0 bases from V and 5 bases from J; bases unmatched to any gene: 5. Per the germline V gene, CDR1 is MNHEY and CDR2 is SVGAGI. In DNA, the CDR3 is TGTGCCAGCAGTTACTCCCCGGGACAGGGGGCTGACGAGCAGTACTTC. This translates into CASSYSPGQGADEQYF.

The chain carries TRBV19 and TRBJ1-5; TRBD1 is a possible D gene (5 bases). Trimming stripped 2 bases from V and 2 bases from J, with 16 bases between. The CDR3 covers 17 residues. CDR1 and CDR2 from the germline V gene are LNHDA and SQIVND (reference sequence). The CDR3 region is CASSIWGFLVGNQPQHF. The CDR3 nucleotides read TGTGCCAGTAGTATATGGGGCTTTTTGGTAGGCAATCAGCCCCAGCATTTT. Drawing the rest from reference TRBV19 and TRBJ1-5, the complete variable domain is DGGITQSPKYLFRKEGQNVTLSCEQNLNHDAMYWYRQDPGQGLRLIYYSQIVNDFQKGDIAEGYSVSREKKESFPLTVTSAQKNPTAFYLCASSIWGFLVGNQPQHFGDGTRLSIL.

The V call is TRBV2, the J call TRBJ2-2; D unresolved. The germline V gene encodes CDR1 SNHLY and CDR2 FYNNEI. The V and J ends lost 3 bases and 3 bases respectively, with 2 bases between them. The CDR3 consists of 12 residues. The CDR3 here is CASSDYTGELFF. DNA for the CDR3: TGTGCCAGCAGTGACTACACCGGGGAGCTGTTTTTT. The complete variable domain, with remaining parts taken from reference TRBV2 and TRBJ2-2, reads EPEVTQTPSHQVTQMGQEVILRCVPISNHLYFYWYRQILGQKVEFLVSFYNNEISEKSEIFDDQFSVERPDGSNFTLKIRSTKLEDSAMYFCASSDYTGELFFGEGSRLTVL.

The genes are TRBV28 and TRBJ2-1, with D tentatively TRBD2 (6 bases). The CDR3 consists of 13 residues. V shed 9 bases and J shed 6 bases, with 15 bases lying between them. Germline values: CDR1 MDHEN, CDR2 SYDVKM. CDR3 residues: CASLSRGTNEQFF. CDR3 nucleotide sequence: TGTGCCAGTCTTTCTCGGGGGACCAATGAGCAGTTCTTC.

The chain employs TRBV4-1 and TRBJ1-6, with TRBD1 identical over 7 bases. Per the germline V gene, CDR1 is MGHRA and CDR2 is YSYEKL. V was pared by 8 bases and J by 5 bases, with 9 bases of the junction left unmatched. The CDR3 is 15 residues long. The chain's CDR3 is CASQEWQGDNSPLHF. The CDR3 DNA is TGCGCCAGCCAAGAGTGGCAGGGGGATAATTCACCCCTCCACTTT.

This clone has a handful of counts. This chain connects TRBV15 to TRBJ1-4; 11 bases fit TRBD1. The length of the CDR3 is 17 residues. Germline V gives CDR1 LNHNV, CDR2 YYDKDF (reference sequence). V shed 2 bases and J 7 bases; nucleotides not matched to a gene: 9. Written as DNA, the CDR3 is TGTGCCACCAGCAGAAAGATCCCGGGACAGGGGGTTGAAAAACTGTTTTTT. Its translation is CATSRKIPGQGVEKLFF.

The chain employs TRBV5-5 and TRBJ2-3; TRBD1 matches at 7 bases. The V segment lost 3 bases and the J segment 1 base; nucleotides outside the gene matches: 5. From germline, CDR1 is SGHKS and CDR2 YYEKEE (reference sequence). This CDR3 is built from 15 residues. CDR3 DNA sequence: TGTGCCAGCAGCTCCTACAGGGGCGGCACAGATACGCAGTATTTT. Protein: CASSSYRGGTDTQYF.

This clone was picked up a small number of times. This chain uses TRBV6-5 with TRBJ1-2, with TRBD1 matching over 8 bases. The length of the CDR3 is 15 residues. Germline assignment: CDR1 MNHEY and CDR2 SVGAGI. V lost 2 bases, J lost 4 bases, and 6 bases stayed unmatched. CDR3 sequence: CASSYRNRGGYGYTF. The DNA of the CDR3 is TGTGCCAGCAGTTACAGGAACAGGGGGGGCTATGGCTACACCTTC.

This chain links TRBV2 with TRBJ1-5; D not certain. Between the trimmed V and J ends, which lost 3 bases and 5 bases, there was a span of 11 bases. This CDR3 region has 14 residues. Per the germline V gene, CDR1 is SNHLY and CDR2 is FYNNEI. The CDR3 region is CASSERLGDQPQHF. CDR3 in DNA: TGTGCCAGCAGTGAGAGGTTGGGAGATCAGCCCCAGCATTTT.

The chain uses TRBV5-4 and TRBJ1-4; D not resolved. The germline gives CDR1 SGHNT, CDR2 YYREEE (reference sequence). The CDR3 runs to 15 residues. The V end lost 7 bases, the J end lost 5 bases, and 18 bases lay between the germline ends. The CDR3, as DNA: TGTGCCAGCGCTTTCCCGGGTGCCACGAATGAAAAACTGTTTTTT. Its protein product is CASAFPGATNEKLFF.

The V call is TRBV3-1 (or the pseudogene TRBV3-2), the J call TRBJ1-1; weak D call: TRBD1 (6 bases). The CDR3 is 14 amino acids. V shed 1 base and J shed 5 bases, with 11 bases lying between them. Germline lookup yields CDR1 LGHDT and CDR2 YNNKEL (reference sequence). As DNA, the CDR3 is TGTGCCAGCAGCCAAGGTCAGGGGAGTACTGAAGCTTTCTTT. Residues: CASSQGQGSTEAFF.

The rearrangement joins TRBV24-1 to TRBJ1-1, with a weak D call TRBD1 (6 bases). The length of the CDR3 is 12 residues. Germline CDR1 reads KGHDR; CDR2 reads SFDVKD. The V end lost 9 bases, the J end lost 1 base, and 8 bases lay between the germline ends. The CDR3 region is CATDRPNTEAFF. For the CDR3, the DNA is TGTGCCACCGACAGGCCGAACACTGAAGCTTTCTTT.

The chain recombines TRBV9 with TRBJ1-3; D is uncertain. Germline V lookup: CDR1 SGDLS, CDR2 YYNGEE. This CDR3 contains 13 residues. V dropped 2 bases and J dropped 0 bases, with 3 bases sitting between them. In DNA, the CDR3 is TGTGCCAGCAGCGTGAGCTCTGGAAACACCATATATTTT. As protein: CASSVSSGNTIYF.

Only a few counts were recorded for this clone. V is TRBV5-4 and J is TRBJ2-5, with 7 bases identical to TRBD2. V lost 4 bases to trimming and J lost 0 bases; unmatched junction nucleotides: 6. The CDR3 has 15 amino acids. The V gene's germline CDR1 is SGHNT and CDR2 YYREEE (reference sequence). The CDR3 region has the DNA TGTGCCAGCAGCCCGGGGGGAAGGTACCAAGAGACCCAGTACTTC. Residues: CASSPGGRYQETQYF.

The chain employs TRBV6-6 and TRBJ2-2; 7 bases match TRBD2. J was trimmed by 6 bases and V by 6 bases; bases with no gene match: 10. The germline V gene encodes CDR1 MNHNY and CDR2 SVGAGI (reference sequence). The CDR3 totals 15 residues. The CDR3 coding sequence is TGTGCCAGCAGCCCGCTTAGCGGGTACGCCGGGGAGCTGTTTTTT. Translated, it gives CASSPLSGYAGELFF.

The chain combines TRBV9 with TRBJ1-5; tentatively, D is TRBD1 (6 bases). Germline CDR1 and CDR2: SGDLS and YYNGEE. CDR3 length equals 14 residues. V was trimmed by 4 bases and J by 1 base, leaving 9 bases between them. The CDR3 coding sequence is TGTGCCAGCAGCCAGGGGTTCAGCAATCAGCCCCAGCATTTT. Amino acids: CASSQGFSNQPQHF.